This TCR beta chain originates from a study of blood T cell repertoires in COVID-19 (dated by TCRdb to the early 2020s). Regarding the research as a whole: Samples covering the acute and convalescent phases of COVID-19 were provided by collaborators in the United States, Italy and Spain. The repertoires were made available in a free public database intended to serve as a resource for research on the immune response to SARS-CoV-2. The prospective study material was composed of cDNA or gDNA derived from T cells, B-cell-depleted T cells, or PBMCs. Samples came from the ongoing ImmuneRACE study (first 160 participants) plus 1,254 subjects from 6 global collaborators. Where available, HLA class I and class II types were obtained from metadata supplied by the sample provider rather than from assay-based typing. The dataset comprised deeply sampled blood TCRbeta repertoires from subjects exposed to, actively infected with, or recovered from COVID-19. Nearly every sample came with metadata listing a de-identified subject ID, COVID-19 status, age in years and sex.

The CDR3, from cysteine to phenylalanine, totals 16 residues. Just CDR3 DNA is preserved here, 48 bases in frame from base 1. The germline V gene encodes CDR1 SGHVS and CDR2 FNYEAQ. Trimming leaves V shorter by 3 bases and J shorter by 6 bases, with the junction holding 5 bases beyond the gene matches. General findings and caveats noted by the study authors: Clinical and demographic metadata were provided uncurated, with the amount varying by source and participant.

Participants in the prospective study were aged about 18 to 95 years, lived in 20 to 30 United States geographic areas, and enrolled through a virtual design. Cohort assignment in the prospective study relied on participant-reported clinical history from a screening survey and a study questionnaire. ImmuneRACE Cohort 3 recovered participants were defined by two consecutive negative NP/OP PCR tests, healthcare professional clearance, or symptom resolution. Each participant in the prospective study had whole blood, serum and a nasopharyngeal or oropharyngeal swab collected by mobile phlebotomists. Over a roughly two-month period, participants in the prospective study had the option of providing additional blood draws and questionnaires. Blood samples from the prospective study were shipped frozen or at room temperature prior to DNA extraction. TCRbeta CDR3 regions were amplified from genomic DNA by means of the immunoSEQ Assay, a bias-controlled multiplex PCR. Turning to the authors' computational methods: The number of nucleated cells in each sample was estimated from the amplification of reference gene primers within the assay. Sequence reads were collapsed and filtered to measure the absolute abundance of every unique TCRbeta CDR3 rearrangement. For each sample, productive Simpson clonality was calculated as the square root of Simpson's diversity index across productive rearrangements. Drawn from immuneACCESS, this table holds only the in-frame rearrangements with V and J called that TCRdb kept. Clones are partly lost; checked studies trace under half to an unresolved V gene and leave the rest unexplained. V and J calls and clone size are as listed in that table; D and trimming were resolved from the DNA. The sample table shows over 200,000 clones, and less than 85% are seen once. Under 2% of the sample is in the top ten clones.

This clone was detected only once. There is no known antigen for this receptor. No much larger clone is present one base from it, and per-base qualities are unavailable. The V and J genes are TRBV7-6 and TRBJ2-2; TRBD1 lines up with 12 middle nucleotides. The source is a man aged 55 to 70 who had recovered from COVID-19. Material for sequencing was PBMCs or T cells enriched from blood (not recorded which). The CDR3 in this case is CASSFSGTGGAGELFF. The nucleotide sequence is given as TGTGCCAGCAGCTTTTCCGGGACAGGGGGCGCCGGGGAGCTGTTTTTT.